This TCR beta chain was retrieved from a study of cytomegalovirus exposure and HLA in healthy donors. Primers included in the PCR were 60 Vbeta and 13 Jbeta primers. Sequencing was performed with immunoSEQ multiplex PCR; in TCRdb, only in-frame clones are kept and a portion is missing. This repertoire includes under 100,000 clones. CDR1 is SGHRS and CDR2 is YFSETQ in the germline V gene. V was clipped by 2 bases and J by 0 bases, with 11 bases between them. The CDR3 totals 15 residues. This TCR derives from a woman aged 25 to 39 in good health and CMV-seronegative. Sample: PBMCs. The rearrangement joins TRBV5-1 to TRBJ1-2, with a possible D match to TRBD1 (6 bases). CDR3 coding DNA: TGCGCCAGCAGCTTAAGGACAGATACTAACTATGGCTACACCTTC. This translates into CASSLRTDTNYGYTF.